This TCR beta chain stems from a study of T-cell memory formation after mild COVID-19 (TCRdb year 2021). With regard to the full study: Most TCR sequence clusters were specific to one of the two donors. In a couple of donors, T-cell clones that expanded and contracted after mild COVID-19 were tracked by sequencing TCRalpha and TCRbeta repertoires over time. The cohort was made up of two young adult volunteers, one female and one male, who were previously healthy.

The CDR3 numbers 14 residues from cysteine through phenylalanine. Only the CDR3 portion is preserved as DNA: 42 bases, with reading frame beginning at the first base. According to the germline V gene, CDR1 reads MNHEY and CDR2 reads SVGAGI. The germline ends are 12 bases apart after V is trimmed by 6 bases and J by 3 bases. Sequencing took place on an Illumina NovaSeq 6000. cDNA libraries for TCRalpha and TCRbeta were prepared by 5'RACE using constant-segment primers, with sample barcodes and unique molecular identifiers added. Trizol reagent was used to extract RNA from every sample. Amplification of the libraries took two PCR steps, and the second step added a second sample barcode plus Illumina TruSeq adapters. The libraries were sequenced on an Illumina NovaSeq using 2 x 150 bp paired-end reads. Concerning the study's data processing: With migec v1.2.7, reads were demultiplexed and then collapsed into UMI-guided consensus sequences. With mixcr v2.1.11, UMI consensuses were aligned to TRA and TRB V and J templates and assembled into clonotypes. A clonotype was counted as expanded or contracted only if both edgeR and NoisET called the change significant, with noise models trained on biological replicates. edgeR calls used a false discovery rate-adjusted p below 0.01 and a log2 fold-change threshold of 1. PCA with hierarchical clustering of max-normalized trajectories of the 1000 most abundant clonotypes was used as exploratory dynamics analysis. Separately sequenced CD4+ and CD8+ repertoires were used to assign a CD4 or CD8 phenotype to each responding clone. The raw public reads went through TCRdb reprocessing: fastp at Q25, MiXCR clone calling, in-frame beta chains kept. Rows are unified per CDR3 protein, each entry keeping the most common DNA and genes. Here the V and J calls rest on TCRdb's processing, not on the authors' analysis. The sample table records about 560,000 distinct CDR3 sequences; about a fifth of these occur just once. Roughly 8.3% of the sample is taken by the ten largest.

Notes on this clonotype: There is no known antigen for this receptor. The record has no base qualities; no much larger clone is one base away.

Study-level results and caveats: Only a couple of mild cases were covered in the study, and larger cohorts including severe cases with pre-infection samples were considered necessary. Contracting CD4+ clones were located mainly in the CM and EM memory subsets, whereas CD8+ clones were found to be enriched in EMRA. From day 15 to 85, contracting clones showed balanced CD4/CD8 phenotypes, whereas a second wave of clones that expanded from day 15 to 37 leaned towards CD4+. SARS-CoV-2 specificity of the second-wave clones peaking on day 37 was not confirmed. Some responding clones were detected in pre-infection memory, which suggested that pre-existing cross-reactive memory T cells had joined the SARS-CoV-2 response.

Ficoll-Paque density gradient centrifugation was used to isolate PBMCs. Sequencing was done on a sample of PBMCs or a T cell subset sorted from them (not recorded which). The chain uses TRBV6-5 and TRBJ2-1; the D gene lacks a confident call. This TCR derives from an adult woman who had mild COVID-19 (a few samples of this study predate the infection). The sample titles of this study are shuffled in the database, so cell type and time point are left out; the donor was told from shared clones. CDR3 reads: CASRPSGFYNEQFF. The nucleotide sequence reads TGTGCCAGCAGGCCGTCAGGATTCTACAATGAGCAGTTCTTC.